The following is a TCR beta chain sequence with its context. This sample was taken from a study of technical replicates of blood from a few donors. The method was immunoSEQ multiplex PCR; TCRdb's version includes in-frame clones alone and lacks a portion of them. The table has roughly 100,000 clones, approximately 96% seen once. Germline CDR1 reads ENHRY; CDR2 reads SYGVKD. Losses at the gene ends were 4 bases for V and 1 base for J; bases not matched to a gene: 1. This CDR3 is 15 amino acids long. Sequencing used T cells isolated from PBMCs. V gene TRBV10-3 combines with J gene TRBJ2-2; 9 bases fit TRBD2. The receptor's source is a human donor in good health. The CDR3 reads CAISALAGNTGELFF. CDR3 coding DNA: TGTGCCATCAGTGCACTAGCGGGGAACACCGGGGAGCTGTTTTTT.